The rows below give T cell receptor beta chains drawn from one sample of a study of shared clonotypes between healthy human individuals. TCRdb's table, derived via immunoSEQ multiplex PCR, lists solely in-frame clones and lacks some. The sample has about 2,500,000 clones; approximately 92% are singletons. Input material: naive CD4+ T cells sorted from blood. These TCRs come from a man in his late teens or twenties in good health. The CDR3 runs from the conserved cysteine through the conserved F or W. D genes are given only for firm matches. Clone sizes are given selectively: once, few, many, or a class where the clone is expanded.

>once|TRBD1|TRBJ1-1|TRBV6-5
TGTGCCAGCAGACCCCAGGGGGGGACTGAAGCTTTCTTT
CASRPQGGTEAFF
>NA|TRBD2|TRBJ2-3|TRBV10-2
TGCGCCAGCACCGCCCCCGCTAGCGGGGATACGCAGTATTTT
CASTAPASGDTQYF
>NA|TRBD1|TRBJ2-7|TRBV6-5
TGTGCCAGCAGTTACTCGATAGGGGGCTTTAACTACGAGCAGTACTTC
CASSYSIGGFNYEQYF
>NA|NA|TRBJ1-3|TRBV4-1
TGCGCAGACATTCGAAGAGGTTCCCGCCGCTCTGGAAACACCATATATTTT
CADIRRGSRRSGNTIYF
>NA|NA|TRBJ2-3|TRBV10-3
TGTGCCATCAGTGGGAGTTCAGATACGCAGTATTTT
CAISGSSDTQYF
>once|NA|TRBJ1-4|TRBV15
TGTGCCACCAGCAGAGATTCCCCCGGGAGTAGACTCGAAAAACTGTTTTTT
CATSRDSPGSRLEKLFF
>NA|NA|TRBJ2-7|TRBV7-9
TGTGCCAGCAGCCGTCCCCCCCACGAGCAGTACTTC
CASSRPPHEQYF
>NA|NA|TRBJ1-1|TRBV13
TGTGCCAGCAGCTTAGGCCTGCTGGGGAACACTGAAGCTTTCTTT
CASSLGLLGNTEAFF
>NA|TRBD1|TRBJ2-2|TRBV30
TGTGCCTGGACCCCAGCCGGGACAGGGAAGGCCGGGGAGCTGTTTTTT
CAWTPAGTGKAGELFF
>NA|NA|TRBJ2-7|TRBV28
TGTGCCAGCAGTCCAACCCCGAGCTCCTACGAGCAGTACTTC
CASSPTPSSYEQYF
>NA|NA|TRBJ2-7|TRBV27
TGTGCCAGCAGTTCCCCCGGACAGCGTATCTACGAGCAGTACTTC
CASSSPGQRIYEQYF
>NA|NA|TRBJ2-7|TRBV2
TGTGCCAACAGTGGGGAGGCTCCCTACGAGCAGTACTTC
CANSGEAPYEQYF
>NA|TRBD1|TRBJ1-1|TRBV5-4
TGTGCCAGCAGCTGGGACAGTTTGAACACTGAAGCTTTCTTT
CASSWDSLNTEAFF
>NA|NA|TRBJ1-6|TRBV2
TGTGCCAGCAGTGAAGAGGGGTCACCCCTCCACTTT
CASSEEGSPLHF
>NA|NA|TRBJ2-6|TRBV7-9
TGTGCCAGCAGCTTGAGTGAAATCTCTGGGGCCAACGTCCTGACTTTC
CASSLSEISGANVLTF
>NA|NA|TRBJ1-1|TRBV5-4
TGTGCCAGCAGCTTGGGACAGGCGATCAACACTGAAGCTTTCTTT
CASSLGQAINTEAFF
>few|NA|TRBJ1-1|TRBV7-2
TGTGCCAGCAGCTTAGCGGTGGGGGCGACTGAAGCTTTCTTT
CASSLAVGATEAFF
>NA|TRBD1|TRBJ1-5|TRBV19
TGTGCCAGTAGTATAGTGACAGGGGTTGAGCCCCAGCATTTT
CASSIVTGVEPQHF
>NA|NA|TRBJ1-6|TRBV28
TGTGCCAGCAGTTTAGAAGATTCACCCCTCCACTTT
CASSLEDSPLHF
>NA|NA|TRBJ1-6|TRBV14
TGTGCCAGCAGCCAATATGTGGGGATCACCTATAATTCACCCCTCCACTTT
CASSQYVGITYNSPLHF